These 8 T cell receptor beta chains were all obtained from the same sample, sequenced in a study of glioma-infiltrating T cells after dendritic cell vaccination. Clones were read by immunoSEQ multiplex PCR, and TCRdb kept only the in-frame ones, dropping some. The sample records around 96,000 clones, around three quarters being singletons. Here the sequenced sample was blood, taken before dendritic cell vaccination. Source of these receptors: a human donor with glioblastoma.

The V and J genes are TRBV4-1 and TRBJ2-7, with 9 bases identical to TRBD2. CDR1 is MGHRA and CDR2 is YSYEKL in the germline V gene. The CDR3 totals 15 residues. The V gene end was trimmed by 0 bases and the J gene end by 7 bases; junction bases not matched to a gene: 7. The CDR3, as DNA: TGCGCCAGCAGCCAAGATCCCGGACTAGCGCGTGAGCAGTACTTC. It specifies CASSQDPGLAREQYF.

The DNA of the CDR3 is TGTGCCAGCAGCTTGGAGACAGGGGGCAGGGATGGCTACACCTTC. It specifies CASSLETGGRDGYTF. This chain links TRBV7-3 with TRBJ1-2; 10 bases map to TRBD1. Germline trimming cut 3 bases from V and 6 bases from J; bases unmatched to any gene: 7. This CDR3 is 15 amino acids long. Germline lookup yields CDR1 SGHTA and CDR2 FQGTGA.

V gene TRBV5-1 combines with J gene TRBJ2-5; D perhaps matches TRBD1 (5 bases). The CDR3 spans 12 residues. The V gene lost 4 bases and the J gene lost 1 base, with 5 bases spanning the gap. CDR1 is SGHRS, CDR2 YFSETQ, per germline. The CDR3 here is CASSGAQETQYF. The CDR3, as DNA: TGCGCCAGCAGCGGGGCCCAAGAGACCCAGTACTTC.

This clone was seen just once. This sequence joins TRBV2 and TRBJ1-5, with 7 bases fitting TRBD1. Unmatched junction bases numbered 8, after V lost 6 bases and J lost 9 bases. Germline assignment: CDR1 SNHLY and CDR2 FYNNEI. There are 13 residues in the CDR3. CDR3 loop: CASRDRPIVPQHF. The CDR3 region has the DNA TGTGCCAGCAGGGACAGGCCAATTGTGCCCCAGCATTTT.

This chain links TRBV18 with TRBJ1-2; D uncertain. Trimming removed 8 bases at V and 4 bases at J, with 20 bases between. Germline CDR1 is KGHSH and CDR2 is LQKENI. This CDR3 comprises 15 residues. The CDR3 sequence is CASTRITDEIYGYTF. For the CDR3, the DNA is TGTGCCAGCACTCGGATCACAGACGAGATCTATGGCTACACCTTC.

The V gene is TRBV7-3, the J gene TRBJ2-3, with D possibly TRBD1 on 6 matching bases. The V and J ends lost 4 bases and 4 bases respectively, with 12 bases between them. Germline V gene sequence: CDR1 SGHTA, CDR2 FQGTGA. The CDR3 covers 14 residues. The CDR3 DNA reads as TGTGCCAGCAGCTCTGGGGGCGCCCCAGATACGCAGTATTTT. Protein: CASSSGGAPDTQYF.

The J gene is TRBJ2-7, the V gene TRBV4-1; D might be TRBD1 (7 bases). From germline, CDR1 is MGHRA and CDR2 YSYEKL. Trimming left V 1 base short and J 0 bases short, with 19 bases between. The CDR3 length is 18 residues. CDR3 DNA sequence: TGCGCCAGCAGCCAAGTAATCTCCCCAGGGGGGCACTCCTACGAGCAGTACTTC. Translating gives CASSQVISPGGHSYEQYF.

J is TRBJ1-2 and V is TRBV4-2; tentative D call: TRBD1 (6 bases). V lost 0 bases to trimming and J lost 4 bases, with 18 bases between them. The CDR3 extends over 17 amino acids. Germline V gene lookup returns CDR1 LGHNA and CDR2 YNFKEQ. The CDR3 nucleotides read TGTGCCAGCAGCCAAGAGTGGAACAGGGCAGGGTCCTATGGCTACACCTTC. Amino acids: CASSQEWNRAGSYGYTF.